The table lists the clone carrying this TCR beta chain with a few counts. No antigen is known for it. The sample is drawn from a study of OX40 agonist ivuxolimab in advanced cancers. Study-level findings and limits: There were, on average, more expanded clones in CD8+ T cells than in CD4+.

Sequencing was performed with immunoSEQ multiplex PCR; in TCRdb, only in-frame clones are kept and a portion is missing. The data hold 55,000 to 65,000 clones, with just over 90% observed a single time. This CDR3 is 11 amino acids long. Trimming removed 1 base from V and 7 bases from J, with 5 bases in between. Germline CDR1 and CDR2: MNHNS and SASEGT. The clonotype originates from an adult with an advanced solid tumor such as melanoma, head and neck, liver or kidney cancer. The starting material was CD4+ or CD8+ T cells sorted from blood, obtained in a trial of the OX40 agonist ivuxolimab. The rearrangement uses TRBV6-1 and TRBJ2-7, with unresolved D. The CDR3 bases are TGTGCCAGCAGTGAAGTCTTGGAGCAGTACTTC. Its protein is CASSEVLEQYF.